These T cell receptor beta chains were read from a single sample in a study of control samples from healthy donors and cancer patients. Clones were sequenced by immunoSEQ multiplex PCR, and TCRdb holds only the in-frame ones, with some missing. The profile shows approximately 110,000 clones, roughly nine tenths of them singletons. The sequenced sample consisted of blood. These receptors were taken from a woman between 18 and 30 years old in good health. Each CDR3 is given with its conserved first and last residue. Fields, in order: J gene, V gene, clone size, D gene, CDR3 protein, CDR3 DNA. D genes are given only for firm matches. Size tells how often a clone was seen (once, few, many) or the class of an expanded clone, and some rows leave it out.

>TRBJ2-4|TRBV19|.|.
CASKGRNWDIQYF
TGTGCCAGTAAGGGACGTAATTGGGACATTCAGTACTTC
>TRBJ2-7|TRBV7-8|once|.
CASSSTWGASSYEQYF
TGTGCCAGCAGCAGCACTTGGGGGGCTAGTTCCTACGAGCAGTACTTC
>TRBJ2-2|TRBV19|once|.
CASIQVPGTGELFF
TGTGCCAGTATACAAGTCCCGGGGACCGGGGAGCTGTTTTTT
>TRBJ1-2|TRBV12-3/TRBV12-4|.|.
CASTPGGQQHF
TGTGCCAGCACCCCGGGAGGTCAGCAGCACTTC
>TRBJ1-3|TRBV28|.|TRBD1
CASTRWDRTPEDGNTIYF
TGTGCCAGCACCAGATGGGACAGGACACCCGAAGATGGAAACACCATATATTTT
>TRBJ2-7|TRBV30|.|.
CAWSSNRAPYEQYF
TGTGCCTGGAGTTCCAACAGGGCACCCTACGAGCAGTACTTC
>TRBJ1-1|TRBV4-1|.|.
CASSQDGPEAFF
TGCGCCAGCAGCCAAGATGGGCCTGAAGCTTTCTTT
>TRBJ2-7|TRBV4-2|.|TRBD2
CASSQDALAVSYEQYF
TGTGCCAGCAGCCAAGACGCACTAGCGGTATCCTACGAGCAGTACTTC
>TRBJ1-1|TRBV19|.|.
CASSRVEINTEAFF
TGTGCCAGTAGCAGGGTAGAAATAAACACTGAAGCTTTCTTT
>TRBJ1-6|TRBV15|.|TRBD1
CATADRVGSPLHF
TGTGCCACCGCCGACAGGGTGGGATCACCCCTCCACTTT
>TRBJ1-2|TRBV6-5|.|.
CASSYSGFYGYTF
TGTGCCAGCAGTTACTCGGGGTTCTATGGCTACACCTTC
>TRBJ1-5|TRBV28|.|.
CASNGGLNQPQHF
TGTGCCAGCAATGGAGGGCTCAATCAGCCCCAGCATTTT
>TRBJ2-2|TRBV19|.|.
CASSIGRTGTGELFF
TGTGCCAGTAGTATTGGGAGGACGGGCACCGGGGAGCTGTTTTTT
>TRBJ2-5|TRBV5-6|.|.
CASSWEPGGEETQYF
TGTGCCAGCAGCTGGGAACCAGGTGGGGAAGAGACCCAGTACTTC